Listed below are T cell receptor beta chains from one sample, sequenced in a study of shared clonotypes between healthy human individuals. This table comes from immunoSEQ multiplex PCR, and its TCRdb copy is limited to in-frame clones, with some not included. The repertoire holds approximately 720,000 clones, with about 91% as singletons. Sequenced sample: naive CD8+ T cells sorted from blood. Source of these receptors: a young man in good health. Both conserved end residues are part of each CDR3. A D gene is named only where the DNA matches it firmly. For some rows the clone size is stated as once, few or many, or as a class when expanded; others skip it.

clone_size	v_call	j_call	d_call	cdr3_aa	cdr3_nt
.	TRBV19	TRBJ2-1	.	CASNLGGSSYNEQFF	TGTGCCAGTAACCTAGGGGGGAGCTCCTACAATGAGCAGTTCTTC
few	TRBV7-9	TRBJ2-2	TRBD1	CASSPPQGARTGELFF	TGTGCCAGCAGCCCCCCCCAGGGGGCGCGGACCGGGGAGCTGTTTTTT
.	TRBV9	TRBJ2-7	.	CASSIGTLAYEQYF	TGTGCCAGCAGCATCGGGACACTTGCCTACGAGCAGTACTTC
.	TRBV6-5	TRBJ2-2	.	CASSYVQGLTGELFF	TGTGCCAGCAGTTACGTACAGGGCCTCACCGGGGAGCTGTTTTTT
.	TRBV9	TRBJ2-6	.	CASSDLTPGANVLTF	TGTGCCAGCAGCGATTTGACACCTGGGGCCAACGTCCTGACTTTC
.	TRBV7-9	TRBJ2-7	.	CASSQPGAYEQYF	TGTGCCAGCAGTCAACCGGGGGCCTACGAGCAGTACTTC
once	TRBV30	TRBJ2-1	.	CAWSRLDLSNNEQFF	TGTGCCTGGAGTAGGTTGGACCTAAGCAACAATGAGCAGTTCTTC
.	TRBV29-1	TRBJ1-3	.	CSVGAPGPSSGNTIYF	TGCAGCGTTGGTGCCCCAGGGCCTTCCTCTGGAAACACCATATATTTT
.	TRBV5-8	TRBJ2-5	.	CASSSDPRETQYF	TGTGCCAGCAGCTCGGACCCCAGGGAGACCCAGTACTTC
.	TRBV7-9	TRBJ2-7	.	CASSPSGGPSYEQYF	TGTGCCAGCAGCCCGTCCGGGGGCCCCTCCTACGAGCAGTACTTC
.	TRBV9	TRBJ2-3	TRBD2	CASSPSGRYHPTDTQYF	TGTGCCAGCAGCCCGAGCGGGAGGTACCACCCCACAGATACGCAGTATTTT
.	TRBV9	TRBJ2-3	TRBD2	CASSVEGLAGVNTQYF	TGTGCCAGCAGCGTAGAAGGTTTAGCGGGAGTCAATACGCAGTATTTT
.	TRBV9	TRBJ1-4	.	CASSPMGGNNEKLFF	TGTGCCAGCAGCCCTATGGGGGGGAATAATGAAAAACTGTTTTTT
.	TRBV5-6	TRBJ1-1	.	CASSLGTGPNTEAFF	TGTGCCAGCAGCTTGGGAACAGGGCCAAACACTGAAGCTTTCTTT
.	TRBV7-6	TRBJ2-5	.	CASSLSSFPGPRGETQYF	TGTGCCAGCAGCTTATCGTCATTTCCGGGCCCCCGAGGGGAGACCCAGTACTTC
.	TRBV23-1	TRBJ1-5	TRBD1	CASRRDSSPSGNQPQHF	TGCGCCAGCAGAAGGGACAGCTCGCCTTCGGGCAATCAGCCCCAGCATTTT
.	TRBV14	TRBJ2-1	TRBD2	CASSQEELAGLNEQFF	TGTGCCAGCAGCCAAGAAGAACTAGCGGGCCTAAATGAGCAGTTCTTC
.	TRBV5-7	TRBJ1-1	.	CASSLGISNTEAFF	TGTGCCAGCAGCTTGGGAATCTCGAACACTGAAGCTTTCTTT
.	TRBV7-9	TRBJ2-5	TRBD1	CASSLGFRDSQETQYF	TGTGCCAGCAGCTTAGGGTTCCGGGACAGCCAAGAGACCCAGTACTTC
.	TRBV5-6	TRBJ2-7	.	CASSLADSLYEQYF	TGTGCCAGCAGCTTGGCGGACAGCTTGTACGAGCAGTACTTC
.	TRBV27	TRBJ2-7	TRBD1	CASGIPGRGIYEQYF	TGTGCCAGCGGAATACCGGGCAGGGGGATCTACGAGCAGTACTTC
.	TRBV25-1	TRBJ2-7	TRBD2	CASSDPLAGAYEQYF	TGTGCCAGCAGTGACCCGCTAGCGGGAGCGTACGAGCAGTACTTC
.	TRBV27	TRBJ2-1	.	CASSLSPYNEQFF	TGTGCCAGCAGTTTGAGCCCCTACAATGAGCAGTTCTTC
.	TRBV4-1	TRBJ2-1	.	CASSETGYNEQFF	TGCGCCAGCAGCGAGACAGGTTACAATGAGCAGTTCTTC
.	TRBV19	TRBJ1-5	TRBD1	CASSQRYRGLSNQPQHF	TGTGCCAGTAGTCAGCGCTACAGGGGGCTTAGCAATCAGCCCCAGCATTTT
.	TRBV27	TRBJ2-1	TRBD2	CASSLVREGIDEQFF	TGTGCCAGCAGTTTGGTGCGGGAGGGGATCGATGAGCAGTTCTTC
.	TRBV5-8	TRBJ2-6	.	CASSFLDFSGANVLTF	TGTGCCAGCAGCTTTCTTGACTTCTCTGGGGCCAACGTCCTGACTTTC
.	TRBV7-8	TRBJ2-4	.	CASSLVATDIQYF	TGTGCCAGCAGCTTAGTGGCAACGGACATTCAGTACTTC
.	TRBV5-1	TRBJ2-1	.	CASSLWTQRDEQFF	TGCGCCAGCAGCTTGTGGACTCAACGGGATGAGCAGTTCTTC
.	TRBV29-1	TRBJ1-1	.	CSGARDGSSAEAFF	TGCAGCGGCGCACGGGACGGGTCGAGTGCTGAAGCTTTCTTT
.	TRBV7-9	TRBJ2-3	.	CAQTPNDNTAVSTDTQYF	TGTGCCCAAACGCCCAATGATAATACAGCCGTCTCCACAGATACGCAGTATTTT
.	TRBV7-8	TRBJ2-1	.	CASSFHGTLMSYNEQFF	TGTGCCAGCAGCTTCCATGGGACTCTTATGTCCTACAATGAGCAGTTCTTC
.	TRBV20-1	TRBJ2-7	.	CSAPRGIEQYF	TGCAGTGCCCCGCGTGGCATCGAGCAGTACTTC
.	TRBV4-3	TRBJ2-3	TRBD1	CASSLFPGQGAADTQYF	TGCGCCAGCAGCCTCTTCCCGGGACAGGGGGCGGCAGATACGCAGTATTTT
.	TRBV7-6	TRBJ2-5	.	CASSLVPSGDGRRETQYF	TGTGCCAGCAGCTTAGTACCCTCCGGGGACGGGAGAAGAGAGACCCAGTACTTC
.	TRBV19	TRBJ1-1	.	CASVALNTEAFF	TGTGCCAGTGTGGCTCTAAACACTGAAGCTTTCTTT
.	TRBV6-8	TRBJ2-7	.	CASTNGPRPEQYF	TGTGCCAGCACTAATGGACCCCGGCCCGAGCAGTACTTC
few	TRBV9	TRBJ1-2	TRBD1	CASSTGQNYGYTF	TGTGCCAGCAGCACGGGACAGAACTATGGCTACACCTTC
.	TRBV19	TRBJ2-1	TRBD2	CASSILAGPTYNEQFF	TGTGCCAGTAGTATCCTAGCGGGGCCCACCTACAATGAGCAGTTCTTC
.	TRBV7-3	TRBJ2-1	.	CASSLMSDNEQFF	TGTGCCAGCAGCTTAATGAGCGACAATGAGCAGTTCTTC
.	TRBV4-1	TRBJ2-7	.	CASSQDSSQTYEQYF	TGCGCCAGCAGCCAAGATTCGTCACAGACCTACGAGCAGTACTTC
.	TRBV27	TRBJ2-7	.	CASSLSTGSSYEQYF	TGTGCCAGCAGTTTATCAACAGGGAGCTCCTACGAGCAGTACTTC
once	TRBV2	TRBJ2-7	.	CASSVRASYEQYF	TGTGCCAGCAGTGTACGGGCATCCTACGAGCAGTACTTC
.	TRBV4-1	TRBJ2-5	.	CASSQENSRAQYF	TGCGCCAGCAGCCAAGAAAACAGCCGGGCCCAGTACTTC
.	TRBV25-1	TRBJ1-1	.	CASSESALATEAFF	TGTGCCAGCAGTGAATCCGCGTTGGCCACTGAAGCTTTCTTT
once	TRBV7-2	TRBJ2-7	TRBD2	CASSYRPPLAGGPYEQYF	TGTGCCAGCAGCTACCGCCCCCCTCTTGCGGGAGGGCCGTACGAGCAGTACTTC
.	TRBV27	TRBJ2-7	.	CASSPYGSSYEQYF	TGTGCCAGCAGTCCTTACGGGAGCTCCTACGAGCAGTACTTC
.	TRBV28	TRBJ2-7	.	CASSLRLASYEQYF	TGTGCCAGCAGTTTGCGGCTAGCATCCTACGAGCAGTACTTC
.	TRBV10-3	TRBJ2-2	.	CAISEAIDGTGLTGELFF	TGTGCCATCAGTGAAGCGATAGATGGGACTGGGTTAACCGGGGAGCTGTTTTTT
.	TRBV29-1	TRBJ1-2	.	CSVEGGAVGYGYTF	TGCAGCGTTGAGGGGGGGGCTGTTGGGTATGGCTACACCTTC
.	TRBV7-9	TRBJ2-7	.	CASSLAKGPPQYF	TGTGCCAGCAGCTTAGCGAAGGGGCCCCCCCAGTACTTC
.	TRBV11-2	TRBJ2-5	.	CASSWTRGRSLETQYF	TGTGCCAGCAGCTGGACCCGAGGTCGATCATTGGAGACCCAGTACTTC
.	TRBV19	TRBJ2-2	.	CASSIAGVNTGELFF	TGTGCCAGTAGTATAGCGGGGGTGAACACCGGGGAGCTGTTTTTT
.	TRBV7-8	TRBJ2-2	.	CASSFRVAVVGELFF	TGTGCCAGCAGCTTCAGGGTTGCCGTCGTCGGGGAGCTGTTTTTT
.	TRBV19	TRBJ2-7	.	CASSPPWARSSYEQYF	TGTGCCAGTAGCCCTCCTTGGGCTCGATCCTCCTACGAGCAGTACTTC
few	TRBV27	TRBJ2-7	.	CASSYIGDYEQYF	TGTGCCAGCAGTTATATTGGTGACTACGAGCAGTACTTC